Listed here are 30 T cell receptor beta chains from one sample, sequenced in a study of T cell responses to AZD1222 COVID-19 vaccine. TCRdb's table, derived via immunoSEQ multiplex PCR, lists solely in-frame clones and lacks some. Of tens of thousands of clones in the sample, roughly 90% were seen once. The sequencing here drew on peripheral blood, taken on day 0 of MenACWY control vaccination. These receptors all stem from an adult in good health.

This chain links TRBV10-3 with TRBJ2-1; D is possibly TRBD2 (6 bases). Germline values: CDR1 ENHRY, CDR2 SYGVKD. The V end was cut by 5 bases, the J end by 7 bases, with 15 bases between. The CDR3 is 14 amino acids. Here the CDR3 DNA reads TGTGCCATCAGTCAGGCGGGGCTTGCGAATGAGCAGTTCTTC. Translated: CAISQAGLANEQFF.

CDR3 DNA: TGTGCCAGCAAACCACAGGGGGCATTACGCAATCAGCCCCAGCATTTT. Translating it yields CASKPQGALRNQPQHF. The rearrangement uses TRBV19 and TRBJ1-5; 9 bases align to TRBD1. Germline V gene data show CDR1 as LNHDA and CDR2 as SQIVND (reference sequence). The V and J ends lost 9 bases and 2 bases, in that order; junction bases with no gene match: 11. This CDR3 comprises 16 residues.

The J gene is TRBJ1-1, the V gene TRBV4-3; D may be TRBD1 (6 bases). Germline CDR1 reads LGHNA; CDR2 reads YSLEER. V dropped 4 bases and J dropped 4 bases, with 19 bases sitting between them. The CDR3 covers 16 residues. CDR3 nucleotides: TGCGCCAGCAGCCCTCGAGCGGGGGCGCCGGGCACTGAAGCTTTCTTT. Protein sequence: CASSPRAGAPGTEAFF.

The rearrangement links TRBV27 to TRBJ1-1, with unresolved D. Germline-derived CDR1 and CDR2 are MNHEY and SMNVEV (reference sequence). V lost 3 bases and J lost 5, with 10 bases in between. This CDR3 has 13 residues. This chain's CDR3 is CASSFFGRTEAFF. The CDR3 bases are TGTGCCAGCAGTTTCTTTGGAAGGACTGAAGCTTTCTTT.

V gene TRBV5-1 combines with J gene TRBJ2-7; 9 bases map to TRBD1. V shed 9 bases, J shed 1 base, and the junction held 5 bases outside the gene matches. Germline V gene lookup returns CDR1 SGHRS and CDR2 YFSETQ. The CDR3 loop spans 13 amino acids. The CDR3 reads CATSTGGSYEQYF. CDR3 coding DNA: TGCGCCACCTCGACAGGGGGTTCCTACGAGCAGTACTTC.

The chain joins TRBV3-1 (or the pseudogene TRBV3-2) to TRBJ2-6; possibly TRBD2 for D (5 bases). Germline V gives CDR1 LGHDT, CDR2 YNNKEL (reference sequence). The CDR3 loop spans 17 amino acids. The V end was cut by 1 base, the J end by 4 bases, with 14 bases between. The CDR3 region has the DNA TGTGCCAGCAGCCAAGGTAGAACGGGGAGCGGGGCCAACGTCCTGACTTTC. This codes for CASSQGRTGSGANVLTF.

This clone appeared once. This chain joins TRBV6-6 and TRBJ2-1; 9 nucleotides match TRBD2. The V and J ends lost 5 bases and 8 bases, in that order; junction bases with no gene match: 13. The CDR3 runs to 16 residues. Germline-derived CDR1 and CDR2 are MNHNY and SVGAGI (reference sequence). CDR3 in DNA: TGTGCCAGCAGTCCCAAGAGTAGCGGGAGTAAAGATGAGCAGTTCTTC. Protein product: CASSPKSSGSKDEQFF.

The chain joins TRBV18 to TRBJ2-7, with unresolved D. V lost 3 bases and J lost 7, with 16 bases in between. The CDR3 contains 14 residues. CDR1 and CDR2 (germline): KGHSH, LQKENI. The CDR3 DNA follows: TGTGCCAGCTCACCGGGGTCTAAAAGCTGGGAGCAGTACTTC. This codes for CASSPGSKSWEQYF. The full variable domain, rest sourced from reference TRBV18 and TRBJ2-7, is NAGVMQNPRHLVRRRGQEARLRCSPMKGHSHVYWYRQLPEEGLKFMVYLQKENIIDESGMPKERFSAEFPKEGPSILRIQQVVRGDSAAYFCASSPGSKSWEQYFGPGTRLTVT.

V usage is TRBV6-5 and J usage is TRBJ2-7; D remains unclear. The V end was cut by 7 bases, the J end by 2 bases, with 12 bases between. Germline values: CDR1 MNHEY, CDR2 SVGAGI. The CDR3 covers 13 residues. The CDR3 loop reads CASTRPIPYEQYF. The CDR3 region has the DNA TGTGCCAGCACCCGGCCCATCCCCTACGAGCAGTACTTC.

The genes are TRBV28 and TRBJ1-5, with D possibly matching TRBD1 (5 bases). Germline V CDR1 and CDR2: MDHEN, SYDVKM. This CDR3 is 14 amino acids long. Trimming left V 3 bases short and J 5 bases short, with 11 bases between. CDR3 in amino acids: CASSLRGPYQPQHF. In DNA form, the CDR3 reads TGTGCCAGCAGTTTGAGGGGACCCTATCAGCCCCAGCATTTT.

V usage is TRBV6-2 or TRBV6-3 and J usage is TRBJ2-7; no clear D gene. V lost 6 bases and J 0 bases, leaving 15 bases between the germline ends. Per germline, CDR1 MNHEY and CDR2 SVGEGT. The CDR3 is 15 amino acids. CDR3 protein: CASSHPLEDSYEQYF. As DNA, the CDR3 is TGTGCCAGCAGCCACCCCCTCGAAGACTCCTACGAGCAGTACTTC.

The V gene is TRBV6-2 or TRBV6-3, the J gene TRBJ2-2; 9 bases fit TRBD1. Germline CDR1 is MNHEY and CDR2 is SVGEGT. V gave up 5 bases and J gave up 8 bases; unmatched junction bases: 3. The CDR3 extends over 13 amino acids. Here the CDR3 DNA reads TGTGCCAGCAGTCGGACAGGGGTTGGGGAGCTGTTTTTT. Encoded protein: CASSRTGVGELFF.

The chain combines TRBV14 with TRBJ2-3; TRBD2 might be the D (6 bases). V was clipped by 2 bases and J by 1 base, with 13 bases between them. Per germline, CDR1 SGHDN and CDR2 FVKESK. This CDR3 has 16 residues. CDR3 protein: CASSQFAGWGTDTQYF. CDR3 nucleotides: TGTGCCAGCAGCCAATTCGCGGGATGGGGCACAGATACGCAGTATTTT.

The chain uses TRBV12-5 and TRBJ2-3; 9 bases map to TRBD2. This CDR3 is built from 18 residues. Per the germline V gene, CDR1 is LGHNT and CDR2 is FRNRAP. V was pared by 3 bases and J by 1 base, with 11 bases of the junction left unmatched. CDR3 nucleotide sequence: TGTGCTAGTGGTTTCGTAGCGGGAGAAGGAAGGGGCACAGATACGCAGTATTTT. Residues: CASGFVAGEGRGTDTQYF.

The sample holds one count of this clone. V gene TRBV28 combines with J gene TRBJ2-7; 9 bases are shared with TRBD2. The V segment lost 4 bases and the J segment 2 bases; nucleotides outside the gene matches: 12. The CDR3 totals 17 residues. Germline CDR1 is MDHEN and CDR2 is SYDVKM. This CDR3 is CASSSRLGLAGPYEQYF. CDR3 DNA sequence: TGTGCCAGCAGTTCCCGTCTTGGTCTAGCGGGACCCTACGAGCAGTACTTC.

CDR3 sequence reads: CASSSGTGPNEQYF. In DNA, the CDR3 is TGTGCCAGCAGCTCCGGGACAGGACCCAACGAGCAGTACTTC. The gene calls are TRBV28 and TRBJ2-7; TRBD1 matches at 8 bases. Germline trimming cut 6 bases from V and 5 bases from J; bases unmatched to any gene: 9. The CDR3 runs to 14 residues. CDR1 MDHEN and CDR2 SYDVKM come from the germline V gene.

The gene calls are TRBV14 and TRBJ2-2, with D possibly TRBD1 on 5 matching bases. The CDR3 loop spans 17 amino acids. V lost 2 bases to trimming and J lost 1 base, with 14 bases between them. Germline assignment: CDR1 SGHDN and CDR2 FVKESK. The CDR3 nucleotides read TGTGCCAGCAGCCAATACATAAGAACAGGGAACACCGGGGAGCTGTTTTTT. It codes for CASSQYIRTGNTGELFF.

The chain links TRBV28 to TRBJ1-6; no definite D call. This CDR3 is 11 amino acids long. Germline V gene data show CDR1 as MDHEN and CDR2 as SYDVKM. Deletions cut 8 bases from V and 7 bases from J, with 6 bases between. The CDR3 protein is CASRSNSPLHF. The CDR3 region has the DNA TGTGCCAGCCGGTCCAATTCACCCCTCCACTTT.

Only a few counts were recorded for this clone. The chain recombines TRBV11-3 with TRBJ2-6, with D perhaps matching TRBD2 (7 bases). The V and J ends lost 6 bases and 2 bases respectively, with 11 bases between them. The CDR3 extends over 15 amino acids. Germline loops: CDR1 SGHNT, CDR2 YENEEA. CDR3 DNA sequence: TGTGCCAGCAGTAAAGGGGGGGCTGGGGCCAACGTCCTGACTTTC. Translating gives CASSKGGAGANVLTF.

The chain carries TRBV30 and TRBJ1-2; D gene ambiguous. V lost 1 base to trimming and J lost 5 bases, with 11 bases between them. Germline assignment: CDR1 GTSNPN and CDR2 SVGIG (reference sequence). CDR3 size: 13 residues. As DNA, the CDR3 is TGTGCCTGGAGTGGTGACAAAGGGTATGGCTACACCTTC. It encodes CAWSGDKGYGYTF.

The chain combines TRBV4-1 with TRBJ2-1; D gene unclear. Germline values: CDR1 MGHRA, CDR2 YSYEKL. CDR3 length equals 14 residues. Trimming pared 4 bases from V and 6 bases from J, leaving 13 bases between. CDR3 protein: CASSLVDQANEQFF. In nucleotides, the CDR3 is TGCGCCAGCAGCCTTGTGGACCAGGCCAATGAGCAGTTCTTC.

The count of this clone is one. The V and J genes are TRBV30 and TRBJ1-2; weak D call: TRBD1 (6 bases). The V gene's germline CDR1 is GTSNPN and CDR2 SVGIG (reference sequence). The CDR3 contains 14 residues. Trimming shortened V by 3 bases and J by 4 bases, and 15 bases separated the two germline ends. CDR3: CAWSRRGRSYGYTF. CDR3 DNA: TGTGCCTGGAGCCGGAGGGGGAGGTCCTATGGCTACACCTTC.

The chain employs TRBV27 and TRBJ2-7; TRBD2 is a possible D gene (5 bases). The CDR3 has 13 residues. CDR1 and CDR2 from the germline V gene are MNHEY and SMNVEV (reference sequence). The V end was cut by 7 bases, the J end by 1 base, with 11 bases between. In DNA form, the CDR3 reads TGTGCCAGCACCTACGGGGTTTCCTACGAGCAGTACTTC. Amino acids: CASTYGVSYEQYF.

The V gene is TRBV3-1 (or the pseudogene TRBV3-2), the J gene TRBJ1-5, with TRBD1 matching 9 bases. The CDR3 covers 18 residues. The germline V gene encodes CDR1 LGHDT and CDR2 YNNKEL (reference sequence). V was clipped by 0 bases and J by 5 bases; unmatched bases: 11. CDR3 in amino acids: CASSQELKLGQGHQPQHF. In nucleotides, the CDR3 is TGTGCCAGCAGCCAAGAATTAAAGCTGGGACAGGGACATCAGCCCCAGCATTTT.

CDR3 region: CASSRGAQVGYGYTF. The CDR3 region has the DNA TGTGCCAGTAGCCGGGGGGCTCAAGTGGGGTATGGCTACACCTTC. This rearrangement joins TRBV19 to TRBJ1-2; D perhaps matches TRBD1 (6 bases). Germline V gene sequence: CDR1 LNHDA, CDR2 SQIVND (reference sequence). The CDR3 has 15 amino acids. Trimming took off 6 bases at V and 5 bases at J, with 19 bases between the two ends.

This clone has just one count. V is TRBV28 and J is TRBJ2-7, with 9 bases aligning to TRBD2. The trim removed 3 bases at V and 4 bases at J, leaving 4 bases unmatched. Germline V CDR1 and CDR2: MDHEN, SYDVKM. The CDR3 runs to 14 residues. The CDR3 bases are TGTGCCAGCAGTTTGGCTAGCGGGAAGTACGAGCAGTACTTC. It codes for CASSLASGKYEQYF. The full variable domain, with the rest looked up from reference TRBV28 and TRBJ2-7, is DVKVTQSSRYLVKRTGEKVFLECVQDMDHENMFWYRQDPGLGLRLIYFSYDVKMKEKGDIPEGYSVSREKKERFSLILESASTNQTSMYLCASSLASGKYEQYFGPGTRLTVT.

The chain couples TRBV10-3 to TRBJ2-1, with a tentative D call TRBD2 (5 bases). The CDR3 loop spans 11 amino acids. CDR1 is ENHRY, CDR2 SYGVKD, per germline. V was clipped by 10 bases and J by 8 bases, with 12 bases between them. The CDR3 DNA reads TGTGCCACTGCTAGAGGGCATGAGCAGTTCTTC. Its protein product is CATARGHEQFF.

The chain uses TRBV7-8 and TRBJ1-5; D is perhaps TRBD1 (6 bases). Between the trimmed V and J ends, which lost 1 base and 5 bases, there was a span of 15 bases. The CDR3 is 16 residues long. Germline V gene lookup returns CDR1 SGHVS and CDR2 FQNEAQ. CDR3 loop: CASSLGSRGSHQPQHF. The CDR3, as DNA: TGTGCCAGCAGCTTAGGAAGCAGGGGATCCCATCAGCCCCAGCATTTT. Variable domain in full (rest from reference TRBV7-8 and TRBJ1-5): GAGVSQSPRYKVAKRGQDVALRCDPISGHVSLFWYQQALGQGPEFLTYFQNEAQLDKSGLPSDRFFAERPEGSVSTLKIQRTQQEDSAVYLCASSLGSRGSHQPQHFGDGTRLSIL.

This clone was observed a few times. The genes are TRBV24-1 and TRBJ1-1; D gene uncertain. V gave up 7 bases and J gave up 8 bases, with 22 bases separating them. The CDR3 is 15 amino acids. Germline V gene lookup returns CDR1 KGHDR and CDR2 SFDVKD. This chain's CDR3 is CATRASGSPGSEAFF. The CDR3 bases are TGTGCCACCAGGGCCTCCGGGTCTCCCGGATCCGAAGCTTTCTTT.

This chain links TRBV28 with TRBJ1-2, with 11 positions matching TRBD1. Per germline, CDR1 MDHEN and CDR2 SYDVKM. The CDR3 extends over 16 amino acids. V lost 6 bases, J lost 13 bases, and 19 bases stayed unmatched. CDR3 in DNA: TGTGCCAGCAGCAGAAATGGATGGACAGGGGGCGGAGGGAGCACCTTC. Translation gives CASSRNGWTGGGGSTF.